Here is one T cell receptor (beta chain) with its context. TCRdb redid the calling of the RACE reads with MiXCR, one entry per CDR3 protein. The data contain fewer than 200,000 distinct CDR3 sequences, approximately 20% of them singletons. The CDR3 length is 13 residues. Germline V gene lookup returns CDR1 DFQATT and CDR2 SNEGSKA (reference sequence). Between the trimmed V and J ends, which lost 1 base and 0 bases, there was a span of 6 bases. These data are taken from a study of human T cells and chemical hapten exposure. Documented time point: patch test 1, 2 weeks after DPC sensitization. Stated treatment: therapeutic diphenylcyclopropenone sensitization with weekly scalp DPC.

This receptor was identified in a woman in her 50s with alopecia areata. Some clones in this sample may be carry-over from other donors' samples. The chain carries TRBV20-1 and TRBJ1-1; D call uncertain. The specimen comprised whole blood, sampled in connection with sensitization to the hapten diphenylcyclopropenone (DPC). CDR3 region: CSARVQLNTEAFF. Written as DNA, the CDR3 is TGCAGTGCTAGAGTCCAACTGAACACTGAAGCTTTCTTT.